This T cell receptor beta chain was sequenced for a study of T-cell reconstitution after alpha-beta-depleted transplantation in children. The CDR3 loop spans 14 amino acids. Germline V gene sequence: CDR1 DFQATT, CDR2 SNEGSKA (reference sequence). Deletions cut 1 base from V and 2 bases from J, with 10 bases between. Study findings and constraints: It was newly produced T cells that mostly accounted for T-cell counts and diversity one year after transplant. Recipient T cells and thymic progenitors that survived were the source of the high TCRbeta diversity seen at day 60 in some patients. Alpha-beta T cells present about two months after transplant were reported to originate from several hundred expanded graft clones.

This clonotype was observed a handful of times. The antigen remains unidentified. Researchers prepared the TCRbeta library using unique molecular identifiers, the study reports. TCRdb re-called the PCR reads through MiXCR, storing one row per CDR3 protein. The sample contains 100,000 or so distinct CDR3 sequences, roughly 7.2% of which appear only once. The rearrangement uses TRBV20-1 and TRBJ2-3, with unresolved D. The sample consisted of PBMCs, taken before TCRalphabeta/CD19-depleted stem cell transplant. This TCR derives from a boy aged 2-9 years with acute lymphoblastic leukemia, due to receive a stem cell transplant. As DNA, the CDR3 is TGCAGTGCTAGAGCCCCCCTAAACACAGATACGCAGTATTTT. This codes for CSARAPLNTDTQYF.